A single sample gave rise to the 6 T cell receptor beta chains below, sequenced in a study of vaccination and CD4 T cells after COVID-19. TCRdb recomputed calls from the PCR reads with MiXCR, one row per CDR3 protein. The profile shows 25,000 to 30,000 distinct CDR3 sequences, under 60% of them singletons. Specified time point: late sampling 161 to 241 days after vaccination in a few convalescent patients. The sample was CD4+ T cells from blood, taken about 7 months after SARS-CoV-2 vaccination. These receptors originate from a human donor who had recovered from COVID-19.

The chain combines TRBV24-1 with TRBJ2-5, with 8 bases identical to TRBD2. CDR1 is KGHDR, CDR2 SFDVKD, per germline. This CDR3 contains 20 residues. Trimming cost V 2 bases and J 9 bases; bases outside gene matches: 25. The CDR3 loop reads CATSDSRTGEREPTRGAQYF. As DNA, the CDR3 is TGTGCCACCAGTGATTCACGGACGGGGGAGCGGGAGCCAACCCGAGGGGCCCAGTACTTC.

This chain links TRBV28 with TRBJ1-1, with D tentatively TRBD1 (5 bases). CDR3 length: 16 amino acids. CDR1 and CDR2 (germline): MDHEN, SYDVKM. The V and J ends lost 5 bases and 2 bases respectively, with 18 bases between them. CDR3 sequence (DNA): TGTGCCAGCAGTCAAGGCAGGGCCCCAACAAACACTGAAGCTTTCTTT. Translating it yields CASSQGRAPTNTEAFF.

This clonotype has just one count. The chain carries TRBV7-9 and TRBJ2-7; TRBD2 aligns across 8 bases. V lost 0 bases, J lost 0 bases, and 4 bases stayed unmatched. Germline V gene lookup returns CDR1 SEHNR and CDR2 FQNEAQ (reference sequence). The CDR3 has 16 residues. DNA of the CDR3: TGTGCCAGCAGCTTAGCCCCAGCGGGAGCCTCCTACGAGCAGTACTTC. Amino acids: CASSLAPAGASYEQYF.

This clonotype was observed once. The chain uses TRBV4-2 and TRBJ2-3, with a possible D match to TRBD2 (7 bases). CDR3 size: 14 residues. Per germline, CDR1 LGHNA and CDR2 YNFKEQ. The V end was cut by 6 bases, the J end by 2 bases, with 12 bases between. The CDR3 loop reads CASRGGGDTDTQYF. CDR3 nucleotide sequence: TGTGCCAGCAGAGGGGGGGGAGACACAGATACGCAGTATTTT.

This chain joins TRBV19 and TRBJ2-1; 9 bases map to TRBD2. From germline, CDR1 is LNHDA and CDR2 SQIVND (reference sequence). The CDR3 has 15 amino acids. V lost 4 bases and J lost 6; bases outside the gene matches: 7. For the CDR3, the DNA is TGTGCCAGTAGTACGGGTAGCGGGGGCATCAATGAGCAGTTCTTC. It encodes CASSTGSGGINEQFF.

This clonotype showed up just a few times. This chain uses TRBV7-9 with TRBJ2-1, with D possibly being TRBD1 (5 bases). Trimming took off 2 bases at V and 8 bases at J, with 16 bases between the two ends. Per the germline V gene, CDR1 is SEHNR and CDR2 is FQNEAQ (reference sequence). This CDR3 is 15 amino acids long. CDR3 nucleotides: TGTGCCAGCAGCTTAAATAGCCAGGGAAGTGATGAGCAGTTCTTC. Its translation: CASSLNSQGSDEQFF.